The source of this TCR beta chain is a study of shared clonotypes between healthy human individuals. Turning to the study itself: Donors consisted of a couple of women and three men between 18 and 49. Study-wide results and limits: Between several donors, naive CD4 clonotypes were shared at a level of around 5.1%.

The CD4+ fraction was divided into a CD45RA+ naive subset and a CD45RA-negative memory subset. The data were produced by immunoSEQ multiplex PCR, yet TCRdb's version contains in-frame clones alone and is incomplete. The table includes over a million clones, roughly 96% detected once. The CDR3 has 13 residues. Per the germline V gene, CDR1 is SGHAT and CDR2 is FQNNGV. V gave up 1 base and J gave up 3 bases, with 7 bases separating them. Concerning this clone itself: Its specificity is unknown.

Sequencing was carried out using naive CD4+ T cells sorted from blood. Subset in this sample: CD45RA+ positively selected. This clonotype was sampled from a man between 25 and 39 years old in good health. This sequence joins TRBV11-2 and TRBJ2-7; D call uncertain. The CDR3 nucleotides are TGTGCCAGCAGCTTAGGTGCAGTCTACGAGCAGTACTTC. Translated, it gives CASSLGAVYEQYF.